The source of this T cell receptor (beta chain) is a study of blood T cell repertoires in COVID-19. In the study overall: Specimens from acute and convalescent COVID-19 originated in the United States, Italy and Spain.

Per the germline V gene, CDR1 is LNHDA and CDR2 is SQIVND (reference sequence). V was clipped by 8 bases and J by 8 bases; unmatched bases: 6. The length of the CDR3 is 12 residues. Libraries were prepared by immunoSEQ multiplex PCR; TCRdb keeps only in-frame clonotypes and omits some of them. The sample lists around 130,000 clones; over 80% were seen once. This TCR came from a man aged 55 to 69 with active or convalescent COVID-19. V gene TRBV19 combines with J gene TRBJ1-2; TRBD1 aligns across 9 bases. The sample consisted of peripheral blood. The CDR3 loop reads CASGTGKLGYTF. The CDR3 DNA reads TGTGCCAGTGGGACAGGGAAGTTGGGCTACACCTTC.